Listed below are T cell receptor beta chains from one sample, sequenced in a study of post-analysis software for immune sequencing data. Via MiXCR, TCRdb re-called the PCR reads, giving one row per CDR3 protein. The sample holds 740,000 or so distinct CDR3 sequences, approximately 57% seen once. The specimen sequenced was blood. These TCRs come from a girl aged 10 to 17 with multiple sclerosis. Each CDR3 is given with its conserved first and last residue. Each record gives: clone size, V gene, D gene, CDR3 length, J gene, CDR3 protein, CDR3 DNA. D genes are given only for firm matches. Expanded clones are given a class, and other clones once, few, many or no size at all.

>.|TRBV12-3/TRBV12-4|.|13|TRBJ1-2
CASSLVADYGYTF
TGTGCCAGCAGTTTAGTGGCAGACTATGGCTACACCTTC
>.|TRBV5-1|TRBD1|14|TRBJ2-7
CASRSRDRGYEQYF
TGCGCCAGCAGGTCCCGGGACAGGGGCTACGAGCAGTACTTC
>.|TRBV20-1|.|14|TRBJ2-7
CSAFGQFESYEQYF
TGCAGTGCTTTTGGACAGTTCGAATCCTACGAGCAGTACTTC
>few|TRBV7-6|TRBD2|13|TRBJ2-7
CASSFRGGQEQYF
TGTGCCAGCAGCTTCCGGGGAGGGCAGGAGCAGTACTTC
>.|TRBV20-1|TRBD2|15|TRBJ2-3
CSARDESSGTDTQYF
TGCAGTGCTAGAGATGAGTCTAGCGGAACAGATACGCAGTATTTT
>once|TRBV12-3/TRBV12-4|.|15|TRBJ2-4
CASSSPRLDKNIQYF
TGTGCCAGCAGTTCCCCTAGGCTTGATAAAAACATTCAGTACTTC
>few|TRBV6-6|TRBD1|14|TRBJ1-2
CASSPRGEGYGYTF
TGTGCCAGCAGTCCCAGGGGGGAGGGATATGGCTACACCTTC
>.|TRBV7-9|.|17|TRBJ1-5
CASSLGPRGFGNQPQHF
TGTGCCAGCAGCCTGGGACCCAGGGGTTTTGGCAATCAGCCCCAGCATTTT
>.|TRBV5-6|TRBD1|14|TRBJ1-2
CTSSPGTGGDGYTF
TGTACCAGCAGCCCAGGAACAGGGGGCGATGGCTACACCTTC
>.|TRBV7-9|.|14|TRBJ2-5
CASRRGGLVETQYF
TGTGCCAGCAGACGAGGAGGGCTGGTTGAGACCCAGTACTTC
>.|TRBV6-5|TRBD2|15|TRBJ2-1
CASSYSTSGKDEQFF
TGTGCCAGCAGTTACTCCACTAGCGGGAAGGATGAGCAGTTCTTC
>.|TRBV7-9|TRBD2|16|TRBJ2-1
CASSPYPGLAGNEQFF
TGTGCCAGCAGCCCTTACCCGGGACTAGCGGGAAATGAGCAGTTCTTC
>.|TRBV12-3/TRBV12-4|TRBD1|18|TRBJ1-4
CASSTGRAGGITNEKRFF
TGTGCCAGCAGTACCGGACGGGCAGGGGGAATAACTAATGAGAAACGGTTTTTT
>.|TRBV15|TRBD2|17|TRBJ2-3
CATSRGTGTRRTDTQYF
TGTGCCACCAGCAGAGGAACCGGGACTAGACGCACAGATACGCAGTATTTT
>.|TRBV9|TRBD2|16|TRBJ2-1
CASSVRGLVSDNEQFF
TGTGCCAGCAGCGTTCGGGGACTAGTTTCGGACAATGAGCAGTTCTTC
>.|TRBV10-3|.|15|TRBJ1-2
CAISESGGHGDGYTF
TGTGCCATCAGTGAGTCGGGTGGACATGGGGATGGCTACACCTTC
>.|TRBV5-1|.|13|TRBJ1-1
CASSLDLKTEAFF
TGCGCCAGCAGCTTGGACCTAAAAACTGAAGCTTTCTTT
>.|TRBV6-5|TRBD2|16|TRBJ2-7
CASSRTGTSGPLEQYF
TGTGCCAGCAGTAGAACCGGGACTAGCGGCCCCTTGGAGCAGTACTTC
>.|TRBV12-3/TRBV12-4|TRBD1|20|TRBJ1-6
CASSPYSGTGVGSYNSPLHF
TGTGCCAGCAGTCCCTACTCCGGGACAGGGGTCGGCTCCTATAATTCACCCCTCCACTTT
>.|TRBV15|TRBD1|15|TRBJ1-2
CATSSITGEEYGYTF
TGTGCCACCAGCAGTATAACAGGGGAAGAATATGGCTACACCTTC
>.|TRBV25-1|TRBD2|14|TRBJ2-7
CATGRELAGDEQYF
TGTGCCACCGGTAGGGAGCTAGCGGGGGACGAGCAGTACTTC
>few|TRBV29-1|TRBD1|14|TRBJ2-5
CSVRGRGLGETQYF
TGCAGCGTTCGGGGCAGGGGGCTTGGGGAGACCCAGTACTTC
>.|TRBV7-8|.|15|TRBJ2-1
CASSKIALSYNEQFF
TGTGCCAGCTCTAAAATCGCTTTATCCTACAATGAGCAGTTCTTC
>.|TRBV15|.|14|TRBJ2-1
CATSIPLSYNEQFF
TGTGCCACCAGCATCCCACTCTCCTACAATGAGCAGTTCTTC
>.|TRBV7-9|TRBD2|14|TRBJ2-3
CASRTSGNADTQYF
TGTGCCAGCCGAACTAGCGGGAACGCAGATACGCAGTATTTT
>.|TRBV29-1|.|13|TRBJ1-1
CSTGTSRNTEAFF
TGCAGCACCGGGACAAGTCGGAACACTGAAGCTTTCTTT
>few|TRBV7-2|.|13|TRBJ2-1
CASSPVGYNEQFF
TGTGCCAGCAGCCCAGTGGGCTACAATGAGCAGTTCTTC
>few|TRBV3-1|.|15|TRBJ2-7
CASSQEPGISYEQYF
TGTGCCAGCAGCCAAGAACCGGGGATATCCTACGAGCAGTACTTC
>.|TRBV20-1|TRBD2|16|TRBJ2-7
CSARDRGLAGAYEQYF
TGCAGTGCTAGAGATCGAGGGCTAGCGGGGGCCTACGAGCAGTACTTC
>few|TRBV7-9|.|16|TRBJ2-3
CASSLFPDKGTDTQYF
TGTGCCAGCAGCTTATTTCCGGACAAGGGCACAGATACGCAGTATTTT
>.|TRBV5-1|.|17|TRBJ1-2
CASSQSQGARVRGGYTF
TGCGCCAGCAGCCAGTCTCAGGGTGCCCGAGTGAGGGGCGGCTACACCTTC
>.|TRBV14|.|13|TRBJ2-7
CASSHGTYYEQYF
TGTGCCAGCAGCCACGGGACATATTACGAGCAGTACTTC
>.|TRBV5-1|TRBD2|16|TRBJ2-3
CASSKTSGAVTDTQYF
TGCGCCAGCAGTAAGACGAGCGGGGCCGTCACAGATACGCAGTATTTT
>.|TRBV25-1|TRBD2|15|TRBJ2-5
CASSGLAGNQETQYF
TGTGCCAGCAGTGGTCTAGCGGGCAACCAAGAGACCCAGTACTTC
>once|TRBV20-1|TRBD2|16|TRBJ2-3
CSARDPLAGVTDTQYF
TGCAGTGCTAGAGATCCACTAGCGGGAGTTACAGATACGCAGTATTTT
>.|TRBV21-1|.|22|TRBJ2-1
CASSKAERGLAGRPFSTNEQFF
TGTGCCAGCAGCAAAGCCGAGCGTGGACTAGCGGGAAGGCCATTCTCAACAAATGAGCAGTTCTTC
>.|TRBV30|.|14|TRBJ1-3
CAWSVVESGNTIYF
TGTGCCTGGAGTGTCGTTGAATCTGGAAACACCATATATTTT
>.|TRBV7-3|TRBD2|16|TRBJ2-1
CASSPLGGSRVNEQFF
TGTGCCAGCAGCCCCCTTGGCGGGAGTCGGGTTAATGAGCAGTTCTTC
>.|TRBV20-1|.|16|TRBJ2-1
CSARDMGRSSYNEQFF
TGCAGTGCTAGGGATATGGGACGTAGCTCCTACAATGAGCAGTTCTTC
>.|TRBV7-6|.|15|TRBJ2-5
CASSLFGERQETQYF
TGTGCCAGCAGCTTATTCGGGGAGAGGCAAGAGACCCAGTACTTC
>once|TRBV5-1|.|17|TRBJ2-7
CASSPNRPDREGDEQYF
TGCGCCAGCAGTCCTAACCGACCTGACAGGGAGGGGGACGAGCAGTACTTC
>.|TRBV5-1|.|14|TRBJ2-5
CASGGGFLQETQYF
TGCGCCAGCGGTGGGGGATTTCTGCAAGAGACCCAGTACTTC
>.|TRBV2|TRBD1|13|TRBJ2-1
CASSPDRGNEQFF
TGTGCCAGCAGCCCGGACAGGGGCAATGAGCAGTTCTTC